This T cell receptor (beta chain) was captured by sequencing in a study of T cells expressing NK-cell markers. About this clonotype: Its cognate antigen is unknown.

One entry per CDR3 protein, without DNA, is what TCRdb gives after re-calling the 5' RACE reads. The table lists about 460,000 distinct CDR3 sequences, with about 1.5% in the top ten. General study results and limits: Dominant NKG2C+ clonotypes were found to form about 1.0-7.0% of CD8+ T cells in roughly 6 donors.

CDR1 and CDR2 (germline): SGHTA, FQGTGA. The CDR3 contains 16 residues. This sequence was found in a woman between 50 and 59 years old in good health. The source material was blood T cells: a sorted CD56 or NKG2C T cell subset, CD4+ or CD8+ T cells, or bulk PBMC T cells (not recorded which). This chain joins TRBV7-3 and TRBJ2-7; with no DNA, the TCRdb D assignment of TRBD2 cannot be verified. The CDR3 reads CASSLGGLAGGYEQYF.